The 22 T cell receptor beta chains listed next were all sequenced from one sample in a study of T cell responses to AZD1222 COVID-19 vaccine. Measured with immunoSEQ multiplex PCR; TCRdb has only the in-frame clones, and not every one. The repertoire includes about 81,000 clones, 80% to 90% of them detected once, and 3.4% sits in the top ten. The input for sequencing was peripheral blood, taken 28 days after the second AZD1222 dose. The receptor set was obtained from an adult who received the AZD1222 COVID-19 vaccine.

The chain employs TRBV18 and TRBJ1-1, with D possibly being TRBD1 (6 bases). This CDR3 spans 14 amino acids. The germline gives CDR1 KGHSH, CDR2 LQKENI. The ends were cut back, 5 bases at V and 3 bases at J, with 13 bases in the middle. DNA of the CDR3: TGTGCCAGCTCAAACAGGGAAGGAGACACTGAAGCTTTCTTT. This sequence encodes CASSNREGDTEAFF.

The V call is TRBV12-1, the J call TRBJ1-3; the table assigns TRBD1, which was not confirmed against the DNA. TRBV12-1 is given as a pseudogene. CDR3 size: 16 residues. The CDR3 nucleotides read TGTGCCAGCAGCTCGTACAGGGGAAACTCTGGAAACACCATATATTTT. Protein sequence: CASSSYRGNSGNTIYF.

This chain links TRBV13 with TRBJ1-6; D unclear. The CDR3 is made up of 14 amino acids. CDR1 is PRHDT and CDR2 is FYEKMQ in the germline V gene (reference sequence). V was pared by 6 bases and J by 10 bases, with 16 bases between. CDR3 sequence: CASREEGYGSPLHF. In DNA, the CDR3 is TGTGCCAGCAGGGAGGAGGGTTACGGATCACCCCTCCACTTT.

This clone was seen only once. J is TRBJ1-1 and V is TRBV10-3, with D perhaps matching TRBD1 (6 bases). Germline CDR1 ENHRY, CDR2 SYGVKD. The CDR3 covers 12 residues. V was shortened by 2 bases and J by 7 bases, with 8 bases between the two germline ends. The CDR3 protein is CAISEGQIEAFF. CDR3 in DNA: TGTGCCATCAGTGAGGGACAGATTGAAGCTTTCTTT.

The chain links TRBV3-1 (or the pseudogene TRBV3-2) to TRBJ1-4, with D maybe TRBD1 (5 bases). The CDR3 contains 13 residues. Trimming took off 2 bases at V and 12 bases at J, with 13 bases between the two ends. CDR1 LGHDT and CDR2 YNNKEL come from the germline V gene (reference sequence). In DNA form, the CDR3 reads TGTGCCAGCAGCCAATCTAATCTGGGGGAACTGTTTTTT. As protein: CASSQSNLGELFF.

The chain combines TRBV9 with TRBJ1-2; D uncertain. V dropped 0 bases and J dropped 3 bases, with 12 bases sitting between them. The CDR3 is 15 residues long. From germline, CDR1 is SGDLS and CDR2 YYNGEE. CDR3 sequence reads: CASSVGTAPDYGYTF. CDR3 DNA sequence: TGTGCCAGCAGCGTAGGAACAGCTCCGGACTATGGCTACACCTTC.

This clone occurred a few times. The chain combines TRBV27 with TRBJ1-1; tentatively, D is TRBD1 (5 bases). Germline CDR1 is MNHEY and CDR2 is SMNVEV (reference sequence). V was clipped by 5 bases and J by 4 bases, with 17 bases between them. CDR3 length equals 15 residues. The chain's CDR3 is CASSPIRGSRTEAFF. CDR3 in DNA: TGTGCCAGCAGTCCCATCCGGGGGAGTCGCACTGAAGCTTTCTTT.

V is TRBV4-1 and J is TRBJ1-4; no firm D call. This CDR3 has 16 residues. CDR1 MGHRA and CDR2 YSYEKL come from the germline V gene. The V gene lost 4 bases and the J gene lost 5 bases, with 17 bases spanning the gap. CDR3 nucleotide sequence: TGCGCCAGCAGCCTTGTGACCCCCCTCGGCAATGAAAAACTGTTTTTT. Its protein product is CASSLVTPLGNEKLFF.

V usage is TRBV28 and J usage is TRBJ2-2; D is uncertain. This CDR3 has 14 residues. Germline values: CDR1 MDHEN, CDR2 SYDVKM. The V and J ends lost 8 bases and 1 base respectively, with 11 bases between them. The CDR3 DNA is TGTGCCAGCGTCCTGGTTCGGAACACCGGGGAGCTGTTTTTT. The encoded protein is CASVLVRNTGELFF.

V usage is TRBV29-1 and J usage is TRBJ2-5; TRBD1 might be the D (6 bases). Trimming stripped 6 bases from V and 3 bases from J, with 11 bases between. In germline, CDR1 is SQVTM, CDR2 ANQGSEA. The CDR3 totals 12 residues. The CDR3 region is CSVQGSEETQYF. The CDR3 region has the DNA TGCAGCGTACAGGGATCTGAAGAGACCCAGTACTTC.

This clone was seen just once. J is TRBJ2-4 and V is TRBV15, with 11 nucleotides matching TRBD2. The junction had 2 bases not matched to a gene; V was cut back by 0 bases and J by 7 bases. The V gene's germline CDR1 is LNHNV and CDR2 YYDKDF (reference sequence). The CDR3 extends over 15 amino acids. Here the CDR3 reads CATSRELAGVNIQYF. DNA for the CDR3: TGTGCCACCAGCAGAGAACTAGCGGGAGTGAACATTCAGTACTTC.

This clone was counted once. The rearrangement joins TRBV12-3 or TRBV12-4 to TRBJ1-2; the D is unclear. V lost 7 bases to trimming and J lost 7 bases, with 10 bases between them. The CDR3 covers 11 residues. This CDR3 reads CASTRLGGYTF. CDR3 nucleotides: TGTGCCAGCACCAGGCTCGGTGGCTACACCTTC.

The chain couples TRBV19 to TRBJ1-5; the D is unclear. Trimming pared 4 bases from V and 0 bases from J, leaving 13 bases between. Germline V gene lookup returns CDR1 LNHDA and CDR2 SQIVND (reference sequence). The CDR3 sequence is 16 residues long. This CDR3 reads CASSTYDGYSNQPQHF. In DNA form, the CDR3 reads TGTGCCAGTAGTACGTACGACGGTTATAGCAATCAGCCCCAGCATTTT.

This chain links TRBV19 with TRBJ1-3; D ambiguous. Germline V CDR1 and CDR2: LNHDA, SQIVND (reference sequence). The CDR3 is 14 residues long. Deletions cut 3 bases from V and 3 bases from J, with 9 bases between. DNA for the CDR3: TGTGCCAGTAGTATTGCTGGGTTTGGAAACACCATATATTTT. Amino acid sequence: CASSIAGFGNTIYF.

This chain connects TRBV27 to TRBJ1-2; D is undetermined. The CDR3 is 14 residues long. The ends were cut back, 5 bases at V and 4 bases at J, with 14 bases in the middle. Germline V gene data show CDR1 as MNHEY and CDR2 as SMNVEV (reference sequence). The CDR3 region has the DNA TGTGCCAGCAGTCCTACTAGCCTGCGCTATGGCTACACCTTC. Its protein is CASSPTSLRYGYTF.

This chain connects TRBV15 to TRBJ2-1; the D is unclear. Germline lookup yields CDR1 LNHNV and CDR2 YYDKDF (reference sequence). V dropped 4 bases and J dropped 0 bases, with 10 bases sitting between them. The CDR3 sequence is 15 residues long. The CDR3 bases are TGTGCCACCAGCATACACAAGAGCTCCTACAATGAGCAGTTCTTC. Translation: CATSIHKSSYNEQFF.

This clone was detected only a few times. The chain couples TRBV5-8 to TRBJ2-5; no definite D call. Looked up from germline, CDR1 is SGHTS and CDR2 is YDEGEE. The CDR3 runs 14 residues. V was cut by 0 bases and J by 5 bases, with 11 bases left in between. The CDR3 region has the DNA TGTGCCAGCAGCTTGGCCGCGGTTTCGGAGACCCAGTACTTC. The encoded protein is CASSLAAVSETQYF.

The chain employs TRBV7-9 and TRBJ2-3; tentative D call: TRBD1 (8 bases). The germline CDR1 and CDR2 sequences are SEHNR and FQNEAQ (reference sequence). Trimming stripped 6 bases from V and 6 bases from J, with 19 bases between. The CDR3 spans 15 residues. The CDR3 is CASSLLGQGGDTQYF. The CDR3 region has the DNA TGTGCCAGCAGTCTGTTAGGACAGGGAGGGGATACGCAGTATTTT.

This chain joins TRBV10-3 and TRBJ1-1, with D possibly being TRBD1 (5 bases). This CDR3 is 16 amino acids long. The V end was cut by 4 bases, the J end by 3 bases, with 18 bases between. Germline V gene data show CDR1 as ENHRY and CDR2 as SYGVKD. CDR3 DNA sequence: TGTGCCATCAGTGTCCCCTCCGGGAGGGGTGACACTGAAGCTTTCTTT. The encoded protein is CAISVPSGRGDTEAFF.

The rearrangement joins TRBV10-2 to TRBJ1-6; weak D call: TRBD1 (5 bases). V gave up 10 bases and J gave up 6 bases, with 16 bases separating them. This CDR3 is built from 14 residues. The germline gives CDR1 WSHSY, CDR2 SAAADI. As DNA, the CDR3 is TGCGCCACCCAGCGGCCCAGGGTTAATTCACCCCTCCACTTT. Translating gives CATQRPRVNSPLHF.

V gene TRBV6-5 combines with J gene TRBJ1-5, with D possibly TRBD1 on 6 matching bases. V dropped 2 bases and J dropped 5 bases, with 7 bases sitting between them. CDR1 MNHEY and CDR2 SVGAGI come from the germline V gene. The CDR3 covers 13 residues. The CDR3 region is CASSYRTDQPQHF. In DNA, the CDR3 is TGTGCCAGCAGTTACCGGACAGATCAGCCCCAGCATTTT.

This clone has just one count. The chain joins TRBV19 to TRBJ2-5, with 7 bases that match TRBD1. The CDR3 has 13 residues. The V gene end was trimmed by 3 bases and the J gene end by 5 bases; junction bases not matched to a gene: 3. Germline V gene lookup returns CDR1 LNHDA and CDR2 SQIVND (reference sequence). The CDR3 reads CASSIPRGETQYF. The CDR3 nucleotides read TGTGCCAGTAGTATCCCCAGGGGGGAGACCCAGTACTTC. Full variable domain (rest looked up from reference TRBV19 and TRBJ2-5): DGGITQSPKYLFRKEGQNVTLSCEQNLNHDAMYWYRQDPGQGLRLIYYSQIVNDFQKGDIAEGYSVSREKKESFPLTVTSAQKNPTAFYLCASSIPRGETQYFGPGTRLLVL.